A single sample gave rise to the 17 T cell receptor beta chains below, sequenced in a study of T cell repertoires in cytomegalovirus infection. TCRdb fed the reads into MiXCR, producing one record per CDR3 protein. The data show 400,000 to 550,000 distinct CDR3 sequences, approximately 11% seen once. The sequenced sample consisted of PBMCs. The receptors derive from a human donor in good health (CMV status not recorded). Some clones in this sample may be carry-over from other donors' samples.

This clonotype was recorded at least ten times. The chain uses TRBV7-3 and TRBJ1-2; D possibly corresponds to TRBD1 (6 bases). The CDR3 extends over 15 amino acids. The V gene's germline CDR1 is SGHTA and CDR2 FQGTGA. V gave up 0 bases and J gave up 6 bases, with 14 bases separating them. CDR3 sequence reads: CASSLTPGGAHGYTF. The DNA of the CDR3 is TGTGCCAGCAGCTTAACCCCCGGGGGGGCACATGGCTACACCTTC.

This clonotype appeared many times. The rearrangement joins TRBV27 to TRBJ2-3; TRBD1 agrees at 10 bases. Unmatched junction bases numbered 6, after V lost 3 bases and J lost 0 bases. The CDR3 totals 17 residues. Per the germline V gene, CDR1 is MNHEY and CDR2 is SMNVEV (reference sequence). The CDR3 region is CASSFPGQGGSTDTQYF. The DNA for the CDR3 is TGTGCCAGCAGTTTCCCCGGACAGGGGGGGAGCACAGATACGCAGTATTTT.

This clonotype was found many times. The gene calls are TRBV7-2 and TRBJ2-7; 11 bases line up with TRBD2. The germline V gene has CDR1 SGHTA and CDR2 FQGNSA. This CDR3 is 15 amino acids long. The V and J ends lost 3 bases and 6 bases, in that order; junction bases with no gene match: 7. The CDR3 protein is CASSFTSGSIAEQYF. The DNA of the CDR3 is TGTGCCAGCAGCTTCACTAGCGGGAGTATTGCCGAGCAGTACTTC.

This clonotype appeared many times. V and J are TRBV19 and TRBJ2-1; 14 positions match TRBD2. CDR1 is LNHDA and CDR2 is SQIVND in the germline V gene (reference sequence). V lost 5 bases to trimming and J lost 8 bases; unmatched junction nucleotides: 8. The CDR3 length is 16 residues. The DNA of the CDR3 is TGTGCCAGTAGTTCGGGACTAGCGGGAGTTTGGGATGAGCAGTTCTTC. The encoded protein is CASSSGLAGVWDEQFF.

This sequence joins TRBV3-1 and TRBJ2-3, with 10 positions matching TRBD2. Germline CDR1 and CDR2: LGHDT and YNNKEL (reference sequence). This CDR3 region has 17 residues. The trim removed 0 bases at V and 2 bases at J, leaving 5 bases unmatched. CDR3 coding DNA: TGTGCCAGCAGCCAAGACCCAACTAGCGGGACCACAGATACGCAGTATTTT. It is translated as CASSQDPTSGTTDTQYF.

This clonotype has a handful of counts. The rearrangement joins TRBV4-2 to TRBJ2-1; no reliable D call. V lost 4 bases and J lost 7, with 14 bases in between. Germline-derived CDR1 and CDR2 are LGHNA and YNFKEQ. The CDR3 runs to 14 residues. The CDR3 is CASSPKAQKNEQFF. CDR3 DNA sequence: TGTGCCAGCAGCCCCAAGGCACAGAAAAATGAGCAGTTCTTC.

J is TRBJ2-5 and V is TRBV6-5, with 9 bases lining up with TRBD1. Germline CDR1 is MNHEY and CDR2 is SVGAGI. V lost 8 bases and J lost 5; bases outside the gene matches: 9. There are 14 residues in the CDR3. CDR3 region: CASQHRGQWETQYF. The CDR3 DNA sequence: TGTGCCAGCCAGCACAGGGGGCAGTGGGAGACCCAGTACTTC.

At least ten counts were recorded for this clonotype. The V gene is TRBV27, the J gene TRBJ1-2; D is uncertain. Germline CDR1 reads MNHEY; CDR2 reads SMNVEV (reference sequence). The CDR3 has 14 amino acids. The ends were cut back, 5 bases at V and 4 bases at J, with 14 bases in the middle. In DNA, the CDR3 is TGTGCCAGCAGTCTGGCGTTTGGGGTCTATGGCTACACCTTC. This codes for CASSLAFGVYGYTF.

This clonotype showed up many times. The chain recombines TRBV5-1 with TRBJ2-1; possible D gene TRBD1, 6 bases. The CDR3 is 13 amino acids. Trimming pared 3 bases from V and 8 bases from J, leaving 12 bases between. Per germline, CDR1 SGHRS and CDR2 YFSETQ. The CDR3 region is CASSYYRDDEQFF. The CDR3 DNA reads TGCGCCAGCAGCTATTACAGGGACGATGAGCAGTTCTTC.

The J gene is TRBJ2-1, the V gene TRBV20-1; D is ambiguous. CDR3 length equals 13 residues. The germline gives CDR1 DFQATT, CDR2 SNEGSKA (reference sequence). Trimming took 8 bases from V and 1 from J, leaving 12 bases between them. CDR3 bases: TGCAGTTCCCCAACCAGGTCCTACAATGAGCAGTTCTTC. Amino acids: CSSPTRSYNEQFF.

This clonotype was observed many times. This sequence joins TRBV11-2 and TRBJ1-4; possible D gene TRBD1, 6 bases. Trimming took 0 bases from V and 2 from J, leaving 7 bases between them. This CDR3 is built from 15 residues. Germline-derived CDR1 and CDR2 are SGHAT and FQNNGV. The CDR3 bases are TGTGCCAGCAGCTTAGAAGGGGGGACTAATGAAAAACTGTTTTTT. Its translation is CASSLEGGTNEKLFF.

This clonotype has ten or more counts. The genes are TRBV7-3 and TRBJ1-6; D not certain. Trimming shortened V by 4 bases and J by 6 bases, and 13 bases separated the two germline ends. Germline values: CDR1 SGHTA, CDR2 FQGTGA. CDR3 length: 15 residues. CDR3 coding DNA: TGTGCCAGCAGCTCCTCCGCACAAATTAATTCACCCCTCCACTTT. Translating gives CASSSSAQINSPLHF. Complete variable domain (other parts from reference TRBV7-3 and TRBJ1-6): GAGVSQTPSNKVTEKGKYVELRCDPISGHTALYWYRQSLGQGPEFLIYFQGTGAADDSGLPNDRFFAVRPEGSVSTLKIQRTERGDSAVYLCASSSSAQINSPLHFGNGTRLTVT.

A word on this clonotype: A much larger clone sits a single nucleotide away, making a read error possible. The J gene is TRBJ1-1, the V gene TRBV5-4; no clear D gene. The CDR3 extends over 13 amino acids. CDR1 is SGHNT and CDR2 is YYREEE in the germline V gene (reference sequence). In nucleotides, the CDR3 is TGTGCCAGCAGCTTCGTCGTAAACACTGAAGCTTACTTT. Amino acid sequence: CASSFVVNTEAYF.

The table lists this clonotype with many counts. The CDR3 DNA reads TGTGCCACCTCCCTCGCACCACAGAACACTGAAGCTTTCTTT. Translating it yields CATSLAPQNTEAFF. V gene TRBV10-3 combines with J gene TRBJ1-1; D gene uncertain. This CDR3 contains 14 residues. V was shortened by 10 bases and J by 1 base, with 16 bases between the two germline ends. From germline, CDR1 is ENHRY and CDR2 SYGVKD.

This clonotype was seen ten or more times. The chain is built from TRBV12-3 or TRBV12-4 and TRBJ1-2, with 7 bases matching TRBD1. V was clipped by 5 bases and J by 7 bases; unmatched bases: 1. The length of the CDR3 is 11 residues. This CDR3 reads CASSRGLGYTF. CDR3 sequence (DNA): TGTGCCAGCAGTAGGGGGCTTGGCTACACCTTC.

Many counts were recorded for this clonotype. The chain links TRBV7-9 to TRBJ2-7; perhaps TRBD2 as D (5 bases). Per the germline V gene, CDR1 is SEHNR and CDR2 is FQNEAQ (reference sequence). V was trimmed by 4 bases and J by 4 bases, leaving 14 bases between them. The CDR3 is 14 residues long. The CDR3 here is CASSYRTRSYEQYF. The CDR3 nucleotides are TGTGCCAGCAGCTACCGGACTCGCAGTTACGAGCAGTACTTC.

This clonotype was seen ten or more times. The chain employs TRBV19 and TRBJ2-1, with D uncertain. In germline, CDR1 is LNHDA, CDR2 SQIVND (reference sequence). CDR3 length equals 15 residues. Trimming stripped 0 bases from V and 1 base from J, with 7 bases between. In DNA, the CDR3 is TGTGCCAGTAGTATAGATAGGGATTCCTACAATGAGCAGTTCTTC. It encodes CASSIDRDSYNEQFF.